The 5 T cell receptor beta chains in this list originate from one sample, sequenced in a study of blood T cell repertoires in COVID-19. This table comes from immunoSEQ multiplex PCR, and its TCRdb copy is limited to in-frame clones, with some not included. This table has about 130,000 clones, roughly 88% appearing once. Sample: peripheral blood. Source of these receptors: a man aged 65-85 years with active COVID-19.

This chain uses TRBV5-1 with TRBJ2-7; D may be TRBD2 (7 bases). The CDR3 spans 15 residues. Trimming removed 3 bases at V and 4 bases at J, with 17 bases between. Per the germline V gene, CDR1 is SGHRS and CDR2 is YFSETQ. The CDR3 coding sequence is TGCGCCAGCAGCTGGTCGAGGGGAGGGGGATACGAGCAGTACTTC. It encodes CASSWSRGGGYEQYF.

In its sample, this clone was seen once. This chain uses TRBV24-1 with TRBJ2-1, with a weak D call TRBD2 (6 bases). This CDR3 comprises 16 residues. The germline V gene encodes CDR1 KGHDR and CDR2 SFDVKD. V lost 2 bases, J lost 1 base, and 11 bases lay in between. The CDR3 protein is CATSDWVAESYNEQFF. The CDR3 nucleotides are TGTGCCACCAGTGATTGGGTAGCGGAATCCTACAATGAGCAGTTCTTC.

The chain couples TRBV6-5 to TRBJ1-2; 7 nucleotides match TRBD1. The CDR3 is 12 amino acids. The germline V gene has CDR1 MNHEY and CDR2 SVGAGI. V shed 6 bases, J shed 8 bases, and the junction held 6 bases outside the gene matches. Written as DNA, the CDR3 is TGTGCCAGCAGCGACAGGGTAGGGGGCTACACCTTC. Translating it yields CASSDRVGGYTF.

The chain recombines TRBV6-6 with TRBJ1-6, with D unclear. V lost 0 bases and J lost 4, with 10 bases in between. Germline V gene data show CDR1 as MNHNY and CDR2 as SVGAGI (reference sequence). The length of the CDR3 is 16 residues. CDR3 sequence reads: CASSYSSGGYNSPLHF. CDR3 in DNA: TGTGCCAGCAGTTACTCGTCCGGTGGTTATAATTCACCCCTCCACTTT.

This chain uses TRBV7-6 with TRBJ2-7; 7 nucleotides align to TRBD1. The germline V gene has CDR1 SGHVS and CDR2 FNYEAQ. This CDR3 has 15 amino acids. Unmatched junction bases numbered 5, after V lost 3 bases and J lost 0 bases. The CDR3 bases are TGTGCCAGCAGCTTGACGACAGGGAGCTCCTACGAGCAGTACTTC. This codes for CASSLTTGSSYEQYF.